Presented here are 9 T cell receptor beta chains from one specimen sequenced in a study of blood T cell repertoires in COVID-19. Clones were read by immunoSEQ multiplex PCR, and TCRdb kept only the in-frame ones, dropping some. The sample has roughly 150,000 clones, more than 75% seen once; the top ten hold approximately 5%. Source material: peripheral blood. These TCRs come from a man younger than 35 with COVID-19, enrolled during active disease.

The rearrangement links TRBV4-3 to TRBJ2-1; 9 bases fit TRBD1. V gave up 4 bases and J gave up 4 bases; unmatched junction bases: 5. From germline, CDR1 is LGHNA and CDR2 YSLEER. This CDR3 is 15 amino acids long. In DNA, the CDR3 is TGCGCCAGCAGCCCAGGGACAGGGCTGTACAATGAGCAGTTCTTC. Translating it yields CASSPGTGLYNEQFF.

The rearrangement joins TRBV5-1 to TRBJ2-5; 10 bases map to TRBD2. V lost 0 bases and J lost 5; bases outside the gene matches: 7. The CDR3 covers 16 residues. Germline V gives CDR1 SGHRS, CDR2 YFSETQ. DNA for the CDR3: TGCGCCAGCAGCTTGGCTAGCGGGAGAGTAAGGGAGACCCAGTACTTC. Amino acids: CASSLASGRVRETQYF.

The CDR3: CASSPPDRGGNEQYF. CDR3 in DNA: TGTGCCAGCTCACCACCGGACCGGGGCGGGAACGAGCAGTACTTC. The V gene is TRBV18, the J gene TRBJ2-7; possibly TRBD2 for D (6 bases). Germline V CDR1 and CDR2: KGHSH, LQKENI. There are 15 residues in the CDR3. The ends were cut back, 0 bases at V and 5 bases at J, with 14 bases in the middle.

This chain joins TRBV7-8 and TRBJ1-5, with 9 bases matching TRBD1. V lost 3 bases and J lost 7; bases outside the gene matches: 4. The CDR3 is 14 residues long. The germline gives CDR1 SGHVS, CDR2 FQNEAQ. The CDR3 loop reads CASSFGTGNQPQHF. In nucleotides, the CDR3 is TGTGCCAGCAGCTTCGGGACAGGGAACCAGCCCCAGCATTTT.

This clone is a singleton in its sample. In DNA, the CDR3 is TGTGCCAGCAGCCAAGGGGTTGATGAGCAGTTCTTC. This translates into CASSQGVDEQFF. The chain couples TRBV28 to TRBJ2-1; D is possibly TRBD1 (5 bases). Trimming removed 6 bases from V and 8 bases from J, with 11 bases in between. Germline loops: CDR1 MDHEN, CDR2 SYDVKM. The CDR3 runs to 12 residues.

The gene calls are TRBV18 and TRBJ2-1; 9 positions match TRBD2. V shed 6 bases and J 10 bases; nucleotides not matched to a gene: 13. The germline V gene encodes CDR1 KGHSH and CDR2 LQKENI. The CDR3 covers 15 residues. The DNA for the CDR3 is TGTGCCAGCTCGCTCGTAGCGGGGGATACCGGGGAGCAGTTCTTC. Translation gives CASSLVAGDTGEQFF.

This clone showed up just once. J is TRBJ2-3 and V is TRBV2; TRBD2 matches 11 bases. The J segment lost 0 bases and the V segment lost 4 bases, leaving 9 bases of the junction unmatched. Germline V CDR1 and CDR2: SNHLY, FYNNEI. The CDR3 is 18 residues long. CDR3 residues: CASSVSASGRPSTDTQYF. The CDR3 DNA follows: TGTGCCAGCAGTGTATCGGCTAGCGGGAGGCCTAGCACAGATACGCAGTATTTT. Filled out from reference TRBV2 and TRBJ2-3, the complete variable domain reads EPEVTQTPSHQVTQMGQEVILRCVPISNHLYFYWYRQILGQKVEFLVSFYNNEISEKSEIFDDQFSVERPDGSNFTLKIRSTKLEDSAMYFCASSVSASGRPSTDTQYFGPGTRLTVL.

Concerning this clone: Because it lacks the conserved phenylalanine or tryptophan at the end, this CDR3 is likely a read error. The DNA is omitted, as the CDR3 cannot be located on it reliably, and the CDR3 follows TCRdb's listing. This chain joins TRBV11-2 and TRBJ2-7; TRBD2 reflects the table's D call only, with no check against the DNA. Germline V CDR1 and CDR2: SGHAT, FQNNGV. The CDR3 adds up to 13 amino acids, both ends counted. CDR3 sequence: CASSFIIREGMTL.

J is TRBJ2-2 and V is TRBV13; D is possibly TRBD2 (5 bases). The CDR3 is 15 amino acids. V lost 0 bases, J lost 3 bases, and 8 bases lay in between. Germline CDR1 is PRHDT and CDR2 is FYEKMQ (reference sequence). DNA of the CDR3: TGTGCCAGCAGCTTAGGGACTACATACACCGGGGAGCTGTTTTTT. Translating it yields CASSLGTTYTGELFF.